This TCR beta chain was recorded in a study of blood T cell repertoires in COVID-19. Whole-study context: T cells, B-cell-depleted T cells, or PBMCs supplied cDNA or gDNA.

Deletions cut 0 bases from V and 6 bases from J, with 10 bases between. The CDR3 extends over 14 amino acids. Germline loops: CDR1 SGHNT, CDR2 YYREEE (reference sequence). TCRdb's table, derived via immunoSEQ multiplex PCR, lists solely in-frame clones and lacks some. Here the sample spans roughly 120,000 clones, 90% being singletons. The receptor comes from a woman aged 55 to 70 with COVID-19, enrolled during active disease. The chain recombines TRBV5-4 with TRBJ2-1; tentatively, D is TRBD2 (6 bases). The sequenced sample consisted of peripheral blood. The CDR3 spells CASSLGTTLNEQFF. The CDR3 region has the DNA TGTGCCAGCAGCTTGGGGACTACTCTCAATGAGCAGTTCTTC.